Listed below are T cell receptor beta chains from one sample, sequenced in a study of regulatory T cells in long-lasting Graves disease. TCRdb processed the multiplex PCR reads anew with MiXCR; each CDR3 protein has one entry. The table records just over 600,000 distinct CDR3 sequences, approximately 15% of them present only once. A further study also used this sample, focusing on T cells in Graves' hyperthyroidism and ophthalmopathy.

The starting material was peripheral blood mononuclear cells (PBMCs), obtained at new diagnosis, from a patient treated with antithyroid drugs. The receptor source for this set is a woman under 40 with Graves disease. Each CDR3 is given with its conserved first and last residue. D genes are given only for firm matches. The size field is filled for only some rows; it gives once, few, many or a size class.

clone size: few
J gene: TRBJ2-5
V gene: TRBV5-1
D gene: NA
CDR3 protein: CASGTNAKETQYF
CDR3 DNA: TGCGCCAGCGGAACTAATGCCAAAGAGACCCAGTACTTC

clone size: few
J gene: TRBJ2-5
V gene: TRBV2
D gene: TRBD2
CDR3 protein: CASKRTSGSGLRETQYF
CDR3 DNA: TGTGCCAGCAAAAGAACTAGCGGGAGCGGATTGCGGGAGACCCAGTACTTC

clone size: many
J gene: TRBJ1-5
V gene: TRBV20-1
D gene: TRBD1
CDR3 protein: CSAPRQGGYQPQHF
CDR3 DNA: TGCAGTGCCCCTCGACAGGGGGGCTATCAGCCCCAGCATTTT

clone size: many
J gene: TRBJ1-1
V gene: TRBV10-3
D gene: NA
CDR3 protein: CAISGQENTEAFF
CDR3 DNA: TGTGCCATCAGTGGACAGGAGAACACTGAAGCTTTCTTT

clone size: NA
J gene: TRBJ1-2
V gene: TRBV6-1
D gene: NA
CDR3 protein: CASSVTPLGQNYGYTF
CDR3 DNA: TGTGCCAGCAGTGTCACCCCCTTAGGACAGAACTATGGCTACACCTTC

clone size: few
J gene: TRBJ1-5
V gene: TRBV19
D gene: TRBD1
CDR3 protein: CASSMAGQGYQPQHF
CDR3 DNA: TGTGCCAGTAGTATGGCTGGACAGGGTTATCAGCCCCAGCATTTT

clone size: few
J gene: TRBJ2-2
V gene: TRBV27
D gene: TRBD1
CDR3 protein: CASSFPRDRDTGELFF
CDR3 DNA: TGTGCCAGCAGTTTCCCTCGGGACAGGGACACCGGGGAGCTGTTTTTT

clone size: NA
J gene: TRBJ2-6
V gene: TRBV12-3/TRBV12-4
D gene: TRBD1
CDR3 protein: CASTNPGQGSGANVLTF
CDR3 DNA: TGTGCCAGCACCAACCCGGGACAGGGGTCTGGGGCCAACGTCCTGACTTTC

clone size: many
J gene: TRBJ2-3
V gene: TRBV28
D gene: TRBD1
CDR3 protein: CASRSGTGATDTQYF
CDR3 DNA: TGTGCCAGCAGGTCCGGGACAGGGGCCACAGATACGCAGTATTTT

clone size: once
J gene: TRBJ2-6
V gene: TRBV12-3/TRBV12-4
D gene: TRBD2
CDR3 protein: CASRGGGAGGANVLTF
CDR3 DNA: TGTGCCAGCAGGGGGGGAGGGGCGGGGGGGGCCAACGTCCTGACTTTC

clone size: NA
J gene: TRBJ2-1
V gene: TRBV18
D gene: NA
CDR3 protein: CASSPRAGSDLNEQFF
CDR3 DNA: TGTGCCAGCTCACCACGGGCCGGATCCGATCTTAATGAGCAGTTCTTC